These T cell receptor beta chains were read from a single sample in a study of HIV-infected patients and healthy controls. TCRdb ran MiXCR on the 5' RACE reads and lists one entry per CDR3 protein. There are roughly 20,000 distinct CDR3 sequences in the sample; approximately 16% occur only once, and around 24% lies in the top ten. What was sequenced was CD8+ T cells from blood. The receptors come from a human donor in good health. The CDR3 runs from the conserved cysteine through the conserved F or W. D genes are given only for firm matches. The size entry is marked missing in some rows and otherwise reads once, few, many or a size class.

J gene	D gene	V gene	clone size	CDR3 protein	CDR3 DNA
TRBJ2-3	TRBD2	TRBV7-3	many	CASSLRGTSGNSTDTQYF	TGTGCCAGCAGCCTCCGGGGTACTAGCGGGAACAGCACAGATACGCAGTATTTT
TRBJ2-5	-	TRBV28	large	CASSWLTGTRETQYF	TGTGCCAGCAGTTGGTTGACAGGAACTCGGGAGACCCAGTACTTC
TRBJ2-3	-	TRBV20-1	many	CSAPSKGKDTQYF	TGCAGTGCTCCATCTAAGGGGAAAGATACGCAGTATTTT
TRBJ2-3	-	TRBV3-1	many	CASSQDQAGDYTDTQYF	TGTGCCAGCAGCCAAGATCAGGCAGGGGATTACACAGATACGCAGTATTTT
TRBJ1-1	-	TRBV10-3	many	CAIRDSFKMNTEAFF	TGTGCCATCAGGGACAGTTTCAAGATGAACACTGAAGCTTTCTTT
TRBJ1-5	TRBD1	TRBV23-1	-	CALETGGNQPQHF	TGCGCCCTCGAGACAGGGGGCAATCAGCCCCAGCATTTT
TRBJ2-1	-	TRBV21-1	few	CASSRSNRGVEQFF	TGTGCCAGCAGTAGGTCCAATCGGGGGGTGGAGCAGTTCTTC
TRBJ1-1	-	TRBV11-3	few	CASSLLWTEAFF	TGTGCCAGCAGCTTGTTGTGGACTGAAGCTTTCTTT
TRBJ2-2	TRBD1	TRBV29-1	few	CSVTDRGSTGELFF	TGCAGCGTTACGGACAGGGGCAGCACCGGGGAGCTGTTTTTT
TRBJ2-7	-	TRBV24-1	-	CATSDPDIANEQYF	TGTGCCACCAGTGACCCCGACATTGCCAACGAGCAGTACTTC
TRBJ2-5	-	TRBV29-1	-	CSVTDLLVTQYF	TGCAGCGTTACCGACCTTTTGGTGACCCAGTACTTC
TRBJ2-2	TRBD1	TRBV4-3	once	CASSLGQGATGELFF	TGCGCCAGCAGCCTCGGACAGGGGGCCACCGGGGAGCTGTTTTTT
TRBJ2-1	TRBD2	TRBV7-2	many	CASSLDGLAGGTQARDEQFF	TGTGCCAGCAGCTTAGATGGACTAGCGGGGGGAACACAAGCCAGGGATGAGCAGTTCTTC
TRBJ1-4	-	TRBV4-2	few	CASSLLTPGTTNEKLFF	TGTGCCAGCAGCCTTCTCACGCCGGGCACAACTAATGAAAAACTGTTTTTT
TRBJ2-1	TRBD1	TRBV5-1	-	CASSPRGQAAIGLYNEQFF	TGCGCCAGCAGCCCCCGGGGACAGGCGGCCATAGGATTATACAATGAGCAGTTCTTC
TRBJ1-4	-	TRBV5-1	-	CASSAQAGSEKLFF	TGCGCCAGCAGCGCGCAGGCCGGCAGCGAAAAACTGTTTTTT
TRBJ2-2	-	TRBV7-8	few	CASSLEGFGTGELFF	TGTGCCAGCAGCTTGGAGGGGTTCGGCACCGGGGAGCTGTTTTTT
TRBJ1-5	-	TRBV30	-	CAWAPRSNQPQHF	TGTGCCTGGGCCCCCCGGAGCAATCAGCCCCAGCATTTT